This T cell receptor (beta chain) was profiled in a study of T cells in Graves' hyperthyroidism and ophthalmopathy. About the study: Before treatment of any kind, peripheral blood was taken at initial diagnosis. Overall study results and limits: Prediction of ophthalmopathy progression came a median approximately 6.5 months pre-onset. By a 13 V-J model, ophthalmopathy was set apart from stable hyperthyroidism.

The CDR3 regions of TCR beta were amplified from RNA transcripts. The primer set for the first-round RT-PCR of the TCR CDR3 was HTBI. TCRdb fed the multiplex PCR reads into MiXCR, producing one record per CDR3 protein. Of approximately 570,000 distinct CDR3 sequences in the sample, just under 20% were seen once. This clonotype was recorded at least ten times. The antigen is unknown. Ophthalmopathy in the patients scored at least 3 on Clinical Activity Score and at least 4 on NOSPECS grade, lasting under 3 months. The V gene lost 0 bases and the J gene lost 7 bases, with 9 bases spanning the gap. Per the germline V gene, CDR1 is MNHNS and CDR2 is SASEGT. This CDR3 has 13 amino acids.

Sequences were obtained from blood. This receptor was obtained from a man aged 40-55 years with Graves' ophthalmopathy. V is TRBV6-1 and J is TRBJ1-2; D unclear. The CDR3 region has the DNA TGTGCCAGCAGTGAAGCGGGCAGGACTGGCTACACCTTC. This codes for CASSEAGRTGYTF.